Listed below are T cell receptor beta chains from one sample, sequenced in a study of post-analysis software for immune sequencing data. TCRdb re-called the PCR reads through MiXCR, storing one row per CDR3 protein. The repertoire holds 380,000 or so distinct CDR3 sequences, with about a third as singletons. The sequencing sample was made of blood. All receptors derive from a girl aged 10-17 years with multiple sclerosis. Each CDR3 is given with its conserved first and last residue. Each record gives: D gene, J gene, V gene, clone size, CDR3 protein, CDR3 DNA. D genes are given only for firm matches. Clone size, where shown, is once, few, many, or a class for clones that have expanded.

D: NA; J: TRBJ1-4; V: TRBV18; size: NA; CDR3: CASSPDLSNEKLFF; DNA: TGTGCCAGCTCACCAGACCTCTCTAATGAAAAACTGTTTTTT
D: NA; J: TRBJ1-5; V: TRBV30; size: NA; CDR3: CAWTRDINQPQHF; DNA: TGTGCCTGGACAAGGGATATCAATCAGCCCCAGCATTTT
D: NA; J: TRBJ1-1; V: TRBV12-3/TRBV12-4; size: few; CDR3: CASSLAWDTEAFF; DNA: TGTGCCAGCAGTTTAGCCTGGGACACTGAAGCTTTCTTT
D: NA; J: TRBJ2-3; V: TRBV12-3/TRBV12-4; size: few; CDR3: CASTPDEDTQYF; DNA: TGTGCCAGCACCCCCGACGAGGATACGCAGTATTTT
D: NA; J: TRBJ1-4; V: TRBV20-1; size: NA; CDR3: CSASPQSTNEKLFF; DNA: TGCAGTGCTAGCCCACAGTCAACTAATGAAAAACTGTTTTTT
D: NA; J: TRBJ2-7; V: TRBV7-2; size: NA; CDR3: CASSKRQASYEQYF; DNA: TGTGCCAGCAGCAAGAGACAGGCGTCCTACGAGCAGTACTTC
D: TRBD2; J: TRBJ2-1; V: TRBV12-3/TRBV12-4; size: few; CDR3: CASSLLAGPNEQFF; DNA: TGTGCCAGCAGTTTGTTAGCGGGGCCTAATGAGCAGTTCTTC
D: TRBD2; J: TRBJ2-1; V: TRBV5-1; size: once; CDR3: CASSLDTGGALNEQFF; DNA: TGCGCCAGCAGCTTGGATACGGGGGGGGCTCTGAATGAGCAGTTCTTC
D: NA; J: TRBJ2-2; V: TRBV12-3/TRBV12-4; size: NA; CDR3: CASTFFGWGANHTGELFF; DNA: TGTGCCAGCACCTTCTTCGGATGGGGGGCGAATCACACCGGGGAGCTGTTTTTT
D: TRBD2; J: TRBJ2-1; V: TRBV7-9; size: NA; CDR3: CASSLAWGGISNEQFF; DNA: TGTGCCAGCAGCTTAGCTTGGGGGGGTATCTCGAATGAGCAGTTCTTC
D: TRBD1; J: TRBJ1-2; V: TRBV5-6; size: NA; CDR3: CASSPGQDYYGYTF; DNA: TGTGCCAGCAGCCCAGGACAGGACTACTATGGCTACACCTTC
D: TRBD2; J: TRBJ2-5; V: TRBV12-3/TRBV12-4; size: NA; CDR3: CASSLRLAGGETQYF; DNA: TGTGCCAGCAGTTTACGACTAGCGGGGGGTGAGACCCAGTACTTC
D: NA; J: TRBJ1-2; V: TRBV27; size: few; CDR3: CASSGGQGYTF; DNA: TGTGCCAGCAGCGGGGGGCAGGGCTACACCTTC
D: NA; J: TRBJ2-7; V: TRBV20-1; size: NA; CDR3: CSARGGYSYEQYF; DNA: TGCAGTGCTAGAGGGGGATACTCCTACGAGCAGTACTTC
D: TRBD2; J: TRBJ2-1; V: TRBV4-3; size: NA; CDR3: CASSQVLSGSYGSYNEQFF; DNA: TGCGCCAGCAGCCAAGTACTTAGCGGGTCCTATGGCTCCTACAATGAGCAGTTCTTC
D: NA; J: TRBJ2-7; V: TRBV28; size: many; CDR3: CASSDATGSPYEQYF; DNA: TGTGCCAGCAGTGACGCCACAGGGAGTCCCTACGAGCAGTACTTC
D: TRBD2; J: TRBJ2-7; V: TRBV20-1; size: few; CDR3: CSAGTSGAYEQYF; DNA: TGCAGTGCAGGGACTAGCGGGGCCTACGAGCAGTACTTC
D: NA; J: TRBJ2-2; V: TRBV27; size: NA; CDR3: CASSFGPVGELFF; DNA: TGTGCCAGCAGTTTTGGCCCGGTCGGGGAGCTGTTTTTT
D: TRBD2; J: TRBJ2-3; V: TRBV6-6; size: NA; CDR3: CASSRGGLAADTQYF; DNA: TGTGCCAGCAGCCGGGGGGGACTAGCGGCAGATACGCAGTATTTT
D: TRBD1; J: TRBJ2-5; V: TRBV7-6; size: NA; CDR3: CASSLEPLTGGYQETQYF; DNA: TGTGCCAGCAGCTTAGAACCGCTGACAGGGGGGTACCAAGAGACCCAGTACTTC
D: TRBD1; J: TRBJ1-6; V: TRBV27; size: NA; CDR3: CASSVTGERNNSPLHF; DNA: TGTGCCAGCAGCGTGACAGGGGAGAGAAACAATTCACCCCTCCACTTT
D: TRBD1; J: TRBJ2-1; V: TRBV7-6; size: NA; CDR3: CASSSQGGQAYNEQFF; DNA: TGTGCCAGCAGCTCCCAAGGGGGACAGGCCTACAATGAGCAGTTCTTC
D: NA; J: TRBJ2-7; V: TRBV3-1; size: many; CDR3: CASSSTTHYEQYF; DNA: TGTGCCAGCAGCTCGACTACACACTACGAGCAGTACTTC
D: NA; J: TRBJ2-1; V: TRBV7-2; size: few; CDR3: CASSRGGSPSYNEQFF; DNA: TGTGCCAGCAGCCGTGGGGGGTCCCCCTCCTACAATGAGCAGTTCTTC
D: NA; J: TRBJ1-2; V: TRBV7-2; size: many; CDR3: CASSLLGGLGYGYTF; DNA: TGTGCCAGCAGTTTACTCGGGGGGCTCGGCTATGGCTACACCTTC
D: NA; J: TRBJ2-7; V: TRBV6-6; size: few; CDR3: CASSPGARPGEQYF; DNA: TGTGCCAGCAGCCCCGGGGCTAGGCCGGGCGAGCAGTACTTC
D: NA; J: TRBJ2-5; V: TRBV7-2; size: few; CDR3: CASSTRRTSEEQYF; DNA: TGTGCCAGCAGCACCCGGAGGACCTCCGAGGAGCAGTACTTC
D: TRBD1; J: TRBJ2-5; V: TRBV4-1; size: NA; CDR3: CASSPGTGYYQETQYF; DNA: TGCGCCAGCAGCCCCGGGACAGGGTACTACCAAGAGACCCAGTACTTC
D: NA; J: TRBJ2-1; V: TRBV5-6; size: NA; CDR3: CASSNRYNEQFF; DNA: TGTGCCAGCAGCAACAGGTACAATGAGCAGTTCTTC
D: NA; J: TRBJ2-6; V: TRBV6-2/TRBV6-3; size: NA; CDR3: CASSQALVNSLWANVLTF; DNA: TGTGCCAGCAGCCAAGCCCTTGTTAATTCCCTCTGGGCCAACGTCCTGACTTTC
D: TRBD2; J: TRBJ2-7; V: TRBV6-2/TRBV6-3; size: NA; CDR3: CASSSFSIGRAYEQYF; DNA: TGTGCCAGCAGTTCCTTCTCGATCGGGAGGGCCTACGAGCAGTACTTC
D: NA; J: TRBJ2-7; V: TRBV5-4; size: NA; CDR3: CASSGGLGTNLRGQYF; DNA: TGTGCCAGCAGCGGGGGGCTCGGGACTAACCTACGAGGGCAGTACTTC
D: NA; J: TRBJ2-7; V: TRBV27; size: NA; CDR3: CASSFRGETYEQYF; DNA: TGTGCCAGCAGTTTCAGGGGGGAGACCTACGAGCAGTACTTC
D: NA; J: TRBJ2-4; V: TRBV4-1; size: NA; CDR3: CASSQWGGGAKNIQYF; DNA: TGCGCCAGCAGCCAATGGGGGGGCGGAGCCAAAAACATTCAGTACTTC
D: NA; J: TRBJ1-2; V: TRBV2; size: few; CDR3: CASSTGGDFYGYTF; DNA: TGTGCCAGCTCCACGGGGGGCGACTTTTATGGCTACACCTTC
D: NA; J: TRBJ1-5; V: TRBV5-6; size: NA; CDR3: CASSPQIGDQPQHF; DNA: TGTGCCAGCAGCCCGCAAATCGGTGATCAGCCCCAGCATTTT
D: TRBD1; J: TRBJ1-2; V: TRBV7-9; size: NA; CDR3: CASSFTGESYGYTF; DNA: TGTGCCAGCAGCTTTACAGGGGAATCCTATGGCTACACCTTC
D: NA; J: TRBJ2-1; V: TRBV5-5; size: few; CDR3: CASSLKWGDKAGEQFF; DNA: TGTGCCAGCAGCTTGAAATGGGGGGACAAAGCTGGGGAGCAGTTCTTC
D: TRBD1; J: TRBJ1-2; V: TRBV12-3/TRBV12-4; size: NA; CDR3: CASSLTTGGYSDYGYTF; DNA: TGTGCCAGCAGTTTAACAACAGGGGGTTACTCGGACTATGGCTACACCTTC
D: NA; J: TRBJ2-5; V: TRBV5-1; size: few; CDR3: CASSLAGALQETQYF; DNA: TGCGCCAGCAGCTTGGCCGGCGCTCTCCAAGAGACCCAGTACTTC
D: NA; J: TRBJ2-5; V: TRBV6-2/TRBV6-3; size: few; CDR3: CASSRSVLETQYF; DNA: TGTGCCAGCAGCCGCAGCGTGCTGGAGACCCAGTACTTC
D: NA; J: TRBJ2-7; V: TRBV5-1; size: few; CDR3: CASTGYSYEQYF; DNA: TGCGCCAGTACAGGGTACTCCTACGAGCAGTACTTC
D: NA; J: TRBJ1-1; V: TRBV6-5; size: NA; CDR3: CASRPEGQTEAFF; DNA: TGTGCCAGCAGGCCTGAAGGACAAACTGAAGCTTTCTTT
D: NA; J: TRBJ2-5; V: TRBV3-1; size: few; CDR3: CASSSRRETQYF; DNA: TGTGCCAGCAGCTCAAGGCGGGAGACCCAGTACTTC
D: NA; J: TRBJ2-5; V: TRBV20-1; size: few; CDR3: CSAGLGQSSAQYF; DNA: TGCAGTGCTGGCCTGGGGCAGTCATCGGCCCAGTACTTC
D: NA; J: TRBJ1-2; V: TRBV7-2; size: NA; CDR3: CASSLAAGPYGYTF; DNA: TGTGCCAGCAGCTTAGCGGCAGGGCCTTATGGCTACACCTTC
D: NA; J: TRBJ2-7; V: TRBV4-2; size: NA; CDR3: CASSQGVGSGYEQYF; DNA: TGTGCCAGCAGCCAGGGTGTGGGGTCGGGCTACGAGCAGTACTTC
D: NA; J: TRBJ1-1; V: TRBV5-5; size: many; CDR3: CASGLPGATEAFF; DNA: TGTGCCAGCGGCCTTCCGGGGGCGACTGAAGCTTTCTTT
D: NA; J: TRBJ2-1; V: TRBV28; size: few; CDR3: CASSQTGNEQFF; DNA: TGTGCCAGCAGCCAGACAGGCAATGAGCAGTTCTTC
D: NA; J: TRBJ1-6; V: TRBV5-1; size: NA; CDR3: CASSRLGRPPHF; DNA: TGCGCCAGTTCTCGGCTCGGAAGACCCCCCCACTTT
D: NA; J: TRBJ1-5; V: TRBV20-1; size: NA; CDR3: CSASRPPRGPNQPQHF; DNA: TGCAGTGCTAGTCGTCCCCCCAGGGGTCCCAATCAGCCCCAGCATTTT
D: TRBD2; J: TRBJ2-1; V: TRBV5-4; size: NA; CDR3: CASSLGSGGGSSYNEQFF; DNA: TGTGCCAGCAGCTTGGGCAGTGGGGGAGGGAGCTCCTACAATGAGCAGTTCTTC
D: TRBD2; J: TRBJ2-7; V: TRBV18; size: few; CDR3: CASSPSSGGEYEQYF; DNA: TGTGCCAGCTCACCATCAAGCGGGGGGGAATACGAGCAGTACTTC
D: NA; J: TRBJ2-1; V: TRBV7-7; size: NA; CDR3: CASSRDPGGNEQFF; DNA: TGTGCTAGCAGCCGTGATCCTGGTGGGAATGAGCAGTTCTTC
D: NA; J: TRBJ1-4; V: TRBV6-6; size: once; CDR3: CASSYSKEATNEKLFF; DNA: TGTGCCAGCAGTTACTCGAAAGAGGCAACTAATGAAAAACTGTTTTTT
D: NA; J: TRBJ1-1; V: TRBV6-1; size: few; CDR3: CASSPTLGFGEKTEAFF; DNA: TGTGCCAGCAGCCCCACCCTAGGCTTTGGGGAGAAAACTGAAGCTTTCTTT
D: NA; J: TRBJ1-5; V: TRBV4-1; size: few; CDR3: CASYPGGTQDQPQHF; DNA: TGCGCCAGCTATCCAGGTGGGACCCAGGATCAGCCCCAGCATTTT
D: TRBD1; J: TRBJ1-2; V: TRBV5-1; size: NA; CDR3: CASSQQGGADGYTF; DNA: TGCGCCAGCAGCCAGCAAGGGGGCGCGGATGGCTACACCTTC
D: NA; J: TRBJ2-3; V: TRBV4-2; size: few; CDR3: CASSRLGTSSTDTQYF; DNA: TGTGCCAGCAGCCGCCTCGGCACTTCCAGCACAGATACGCAGTATTTT